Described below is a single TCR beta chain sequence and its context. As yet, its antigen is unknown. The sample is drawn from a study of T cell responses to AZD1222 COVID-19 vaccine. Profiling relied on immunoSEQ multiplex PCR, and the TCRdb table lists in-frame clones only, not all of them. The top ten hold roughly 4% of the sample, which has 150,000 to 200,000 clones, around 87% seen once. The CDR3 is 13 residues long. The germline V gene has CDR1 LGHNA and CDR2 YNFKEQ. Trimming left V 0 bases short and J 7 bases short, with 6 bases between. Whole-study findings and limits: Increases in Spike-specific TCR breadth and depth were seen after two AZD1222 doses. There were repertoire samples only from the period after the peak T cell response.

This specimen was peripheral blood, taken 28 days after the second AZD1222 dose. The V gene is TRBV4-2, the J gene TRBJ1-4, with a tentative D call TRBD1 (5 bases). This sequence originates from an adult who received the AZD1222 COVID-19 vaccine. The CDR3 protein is CASSQDRGEKLFF. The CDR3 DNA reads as TGTGCCAGCAGCCAAGATAGGGGTGAAAAACTGTTTTTT.